These 8 T cell receptor beta chains were all obtained from the same sample, sequenced in a study of blood T cell repertoires in COVID-19. Sequencing used immunoSEQ multiplex PCR; TCRdb keeps in-frame clones, though not all of them. The table lists more than 100,000 clones, 90% of them singletons. The sequencing input was peripheral blood. The receptors stem from a woman aged 55-69 years with COVID-19, enrolled during active disease.

The genes are TRBV10-3 and TRBJ2-3, with D maybe TRBD1 (5 bases). V was trimmed by 2 bases and J by 0 bases, leaving 6 bases between them. The CDR3 contains 14 residues. The germline V gene encodes CDR1 ENHRY and CDR2 SYGVKD. DNA of the CDR3: TGTGCCATCAGTGAGGGGGCTAGCACAGATACGCAGTATTTT. It yields the protein CAISEGASTDTQYF.

This clone was seen once. This rearrangement joins TRBV19 to TRBJ1-2, with 8 positions matching TRBD1. CDR1 is LNHDA, CDR2 SQIVND, per germline (reference sequence). This CDR3 is built from 13 residues. V shed 4 bases and J 5 bases; nucleotides not matched to a gene: 3. For the CDR3, the DNA is TGTGCCAGTAGTACCCGACAGGGGTATGGCTACACCTTC. Translated, it gives CASSTRQGYGYTF.

This chain links TRBV2 with TRBJ1-2, with 7 positions matching TRBD1. CDR1 and CDR2 from the germline V gene are SNHLY and FYNNEI. This CDR3 contains 12 residues. V shed 7 bases and J 7 bases; nucleotides not matched to a gene: 6. CDR3 residues: CASNKGASGYTF. The CDR3 nucleotides read TGTGCCAGCAATAAGGGGGCTTCTGGCTACACCTTC. The complete variable domain, with remaining parts taken from reference TRBV2 and TRBJ1-2, reads EPEVTQTPSHQVTQMGQEVILRCVPISNHLYFYWYRQILGQKVEFLVSFYNNEISEKSEIFDDQFSVERPDGSNFTLKIRSTKLEDSAMYFCASNKGASGYTFGSGTRLTVV.

The CDR3 DNA sequence: TGTGCCAGCAGCCAAGAACTCCGGAACACTGAAGCTTTCTTT. It translates to CASSQELRNTEAFF. The rearrangement joins TRBV14 to TRBJ1-1; unclear D gene. The CDR3 runs to 14 residues. Germline V lookup: CDR1 SGHDN, CDR2 FVKESK. V lost 0 bases, J lost 1 base, and 6 bases lay in between. The entire variable domain, with the rest obtained from reference TRBV14 and TRBJ1-1, is as follows: EAGVTQFPSHSVIEKGQTVTLRCDPISGHDNLYWYRRVMGKEIKFLLHFVKESKQDESGMPNNRFLAERTGGTYSTLKVQPAELEDSGVYFCASSQELRNTEAFFGQGTRLTVV.

This clone appeared a single time. CDR3 sequence reads: CASSSTGFRLNEQFF. In nucleotides, the CDR3 is TGTGCCAGCAGCTCCACAGGGTTTAGGCTCAATGAGCAGTTCTTC. The chain links TRBV7-8 to TRBJ2-1, with D tentatively TRBD1 (6 bases). The V end lost 4 bases, the J end lost 6 bases, and 16 bases lay between the germline ends. The CDR3 covers 15 residues. Per germline, CDR1 SGHVS and CDR2 FQNEAQ.

The chain uses TRBV7-9 and TRBJ2-1, with 7 bases fitting TRBD1. The CDR3 extends over 15 amino acids. The germline gives CDR1 SEHNR, CDR2 FQNEAQ (reference sequence). The V segment lost 1 base and the J segment 8 bases; nucleotides outside the gene matches: 8. This CDR3 reads CASSLELRGPHEQFF. CDR3 sequence (DNA): TGTGCCAGCAGCTTAGAATTGAGGGGGCCCCATGAGCAGTTCTTC.

The chain has TRBV7-8 and TRBJ1-2; D may be TRBD1 (6 bases). With 3 bases removed from V and 5 bases from J, the gap between germline ends came to 13 bases. Germline CDR1 is SGHVS and CDR2 is FQNEAQ. The CDR3 sequence is 14 residues long. CDR3 sequence: CASSFSRGWYGYTF. In nucleotides, the CDR3 is TGTGCCAGCAGCTTTAGCAGGGGATGGTATGGCTACACCTTC.

The V call is TRBV7-2, the J call TRBJ1-6; no clear D gene. CDR1 is SGHTA and CDR2 is FQGNSA in the germline V gene. V was clipped by 1 base and J by 7 bases, with 11 bases between them. The length of the CDR3 is 15 residues. CDR3 in DNA: TGTGCCAGCAGCTTAGTGGAGGGTACGAATTCACCCCTCCACTTT. Translated, it gives CASSLVEGTNSPLHF.